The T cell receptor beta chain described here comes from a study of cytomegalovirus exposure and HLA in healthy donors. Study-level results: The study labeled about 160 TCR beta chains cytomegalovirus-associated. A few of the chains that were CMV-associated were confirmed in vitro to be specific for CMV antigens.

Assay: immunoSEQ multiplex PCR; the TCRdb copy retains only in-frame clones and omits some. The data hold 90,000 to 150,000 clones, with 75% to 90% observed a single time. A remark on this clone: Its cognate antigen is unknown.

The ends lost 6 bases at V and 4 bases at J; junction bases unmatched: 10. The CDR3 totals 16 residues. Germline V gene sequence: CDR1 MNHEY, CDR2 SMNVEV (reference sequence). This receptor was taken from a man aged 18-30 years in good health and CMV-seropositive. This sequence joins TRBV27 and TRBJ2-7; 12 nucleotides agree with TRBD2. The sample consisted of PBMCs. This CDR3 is CASSLVSSGGAYEQYF. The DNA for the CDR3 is TGTGCCAGCAGCCTAGTTTCTAGCGGGGGGGCGTACGAGCAGTACTTC.